The 16 T cell receptor beta chains below come from one sample, sequenced in a study of type 1 regulatory T cells. One entry per CDR3 protein results from TCRdb running MiXCR on the reads. The repertoire consists of fewer than 75,000 distinct CDR3 sequences, with 45% to 50% occurring once and the leading ten covering about 2%. Antigen specificity for these receptors is unknown. The sample was cultured non-Tr1 T cells, either the whole culture or a sorted T cell fraction (not recorded which). The receptors were gathered from a human donor in good health.

This sequence joins TRBV3-1 and TRBJ1-6; tentative D call: TRBD1 (5 bases). Germline CDR1 reads LGHDT; CDR2 reads YNNKEL (reference sequence). V lost 1 base and J lost 10, with 8 bases in between. This CDR3 has 13 residues. CDR3 protein: CASSQGQRSPLHF. The CDR3 coding sequence is TGTGCCAGCAGCCAAGGACAGAGGTCACCCCTCCACTTT. The full variable domain, in which reference TRBV3-1 and TRBJ1-6 provide the parts outside the CDR3, is DTAVSQTPKYLVTQMGNDKSIKCEQNLGHDTMYWYKQDSKKFLKIMFSYNNKELIINETVPNRFSPKSPDKAHLNLHINSLELGDSAVYFCASSQGQRSPLHFGNGTRLTVT.

The J gene is TRBJ2-1, the V gene TRBV10-3, with D possibly being TRBD1 or TRBD2 (5 bases each). From germline, CDR1 is ENHRY and CDR2 SYGVKD. The CDR3 is 15 residues long. Trimming stripped 4 bases from V and 4 bases from J, with 14 bases between. CDR3 in DNA: TGTGCCATCAGTGGGGACGATGGGGGATACAATGAGCAGTTCTTC. It codes for CAISGDDGGYNEQFF.

V is TRBV11-2 and J is TRBJ1-1, with 8 bases fitting TRBD1. V lost 4 bases to trimming and J lost 5 bases; unmatched junction nucleotides: 3. This CDR3 comprises 13 residues. Germline V CDR1 and CDR2: SGHAT, FQNNGV. CDR3 DNA: TGTGCCAGCAGCTCCCAGGGGGCAACTGAAGCTTTCTTT. Translating it yields CASSSQGATEAFF.

The rearrangement uses TRBV7-2 and TRBJ1-1; TRBD1 matches 7 bases. The CDR3 length is 14 residues. CDR1 SGHTA and CDR2 FQGNSA come from the germline V gene. After removal of 4 bases from V and 0 bases from J, the junction contained 2 bases not matched to a gene. Here the CDR3 DNA reads TGTGCCAGCAGCTCAGGGGGGGTGAACACTGAAGCTTTCTTT. Residues: CASSSGGVNTEAFF.

The rearrangement uses TRBV5-1 and TRBJ1-4; a possible D gene is TRBD1 (5 bases). V lost 3 bases, J lost 8 bases, and 20 bases lay in between. The CDR3 has 16 amino acids. Germline V gene data show CDR1 as SGHRS and CDR2 as YFSETQ. The DNA for the CDR3 is TGCGCCAGCAGCTCCGGGACCCGGGGTAGAGAGGAAAAACTGTTTTTT. Its protein is CASSSGTRGREEKLFF.

The V call is TRBV24-1, the J call TRBJ2-1; D might be TRBD2 (5 bases). CDR1 KGHDR and CDR2 SFDVKD come from the germline V gene. The CDR3 totals 14 residues. The V end lost 5 bases, the J end lost 0 bases, and 7 bases lay between the germline ends. CDR3 in DNA: TGTGCCACCAGTGCGGGGAGCTCCTACAATGAGCAGTTCTTC. It specifies CATSAGSSYNEQFF.

Worth noting for this clonotype: Given a much more abundant clone one base away, this may be a read error. The CDR3 does not end in the conserved phenylalanine or tryptophan, so this is likely a read error. The V and J genes are TRBV7-9 and TRBJ2-3, with TRBD1 as a possible D gene (6 bases). The V end was cut by 5 bases, the J end by 2 bases, with 14 bases between. CDR3 length: 15 amino acids. The germline gives CDR1 SEHNR, CDR2 FQNEAQ (reference sequence). The CDR3 region has the DNA TGTGCCAGCAGCGGACGACAGGTGATCACAGATACGCAGTATTAT. Protein sequence: CASSGRQVITDTQYY.

In its sample, this clonotype was seen a few times. This sequence joins TRBV7-2 and TRBJ1-6, with D possibly TRBD1 on 5 matching bases. The CDR3 contains 16 residues. Germline CDR1 and CDR2: SGHTA and FQGNSA. V lost 0 bases and J lost 7, with 13 bases in between. The CDR3 DNA reads as TGTGCCAGCAGCTTAGCTACAGGCAGAACCAATTCACCCCTCCACTTT. This encodes CASSLATGRTNSPLHF.

A single count supports this clonotype. The chain uses TRBV20-1 and TRBJ1-5; TRBD1 agrees at 8 bases. Germline CDR1 and CDR2: DFQATT and SNEGSKA (reference sequence). CDR3 size: 16 residues. V was clipped by 7 bases and J by 3 bases; unmatched bases: 14. The CDR3 reads CSVQRGTGVINQPQHF. The CDR3 nucleotides are TGCAGTGTTCAAAGGGGGACAGGAGTAATCAATCAGCCCCAGCATTTT.

This clonotype was detected a few times. The chain joins TRBV4-2 to TRBJ2-1, with 7 nucleotides matching TRBD1. The CDR3 contains 14 residues. Trimming at V came to 0 bases and at J to 15 bases, leaving 11 bases not matched to a gene. CDR1 is LGHNA, CDR2 YNFKEQ, per germline. DNA for the CDR3: TGTGCCAGCAGCCAAGACAATATACAGGGGCGAAGGTTCTTC. Translating it yields CASSQDNIQGRRFF.

The rearrangement uses TRBV20-1 and TRBJ1-1; TRBD1 aligns across 7 bases. The V gene end was trimmed by 2 bases and the J gene end by 1 base; junction bases not matched to a gene: 4. CDR3 size: 14 residues. Germline CDR1 is DFQATT and CDR2 is SNEGSKA (reference sequence). The CDR3 spells CSARLRGANTEAFF. The DNA of the CDR3 is TGCAGTGCTAGACTCAGGGGGGCGAACACTGAAGCTTTCTTT.

The chain recombines TRBV12-3 or TRBV12-4 with TRBJ1-1; 7 positions agree with TRBD1. V dropped 6 bases and J dropped 7; count of bases not matched to a gene: 5. This CDR3 comprises 12 residues. The CDR3 reads CASRANRGEAFF. CDR3 DNA: TGTGCCAGCAGAGCTAACAGGGGTGAAGCTTTCTTT.

The rearrangement uses TRBV7-2 and TRBJ2-7; D is perhaps TRBD2 (6 bases). The CDR3 runs 14 residues. The V and J ends lost 1 base and 3 bases respectively, with 10 bases between them. CDR1 and CDR2 from the germline V gene are SGHTA and FQGNSA. The CDR3 reads CASSLGSGDYEQYF. Here the CDR3 DNA reads TGTGCCAGCAGCTTAGGGTCGGGGGACTACGAGCAGTACTTC.

The gene calls are TRBV6-2 or TRBV6-3 and TRBJ1-2; D call uncertain. Trimming took off 4 bases at V and 4 bases at J, with 10 bases between the two ends. This CDR3 is 13 amino acids long. The germline V gene has CDR1 MNHEY and CDR2 SVGEGT. Written as DNA, the CDR3 is TGTGCCAGCAGTTTGGAACAACGCTATGGCTACACCTTC. Protein: CASSLEQRYGYTF.

This chain connects TRBV7-8 to TRBJ1-5; TRBD1 matches at 7 bases. J gave up 2 bases and V 2 bases, and 12 bases lay outside the gene matches. This CDR3 contains 18 residues. Germline CDR1 is SGHVS and CDR2 is FQNEAQ. CDR3: CASSLRGPGGFGNQPQHF. DNA for the CDR3: TGTGCCAGCAGCTTAAGGGGGCCGGGCGGGTTCGGCAATCAGCCCCAGCATTTT.

The genes are TRBV5-1 and TRBJ1-5, with D uncertain. Between the trimmed V and J ends, which lost 1 base and 1 base, there was a span of 9 bases. CDR1 SGHRS and CDR2 YFSETQ come from the germline V gene. The CDR3 contains 15 residues. Here the CDR3 reads CASSLNGGSNQPQHF. The CDR3 nucleotides are TGCGCCAGCAGCTTGAATGGCGGAAGCAATCAGCCCCAGCATTTT.